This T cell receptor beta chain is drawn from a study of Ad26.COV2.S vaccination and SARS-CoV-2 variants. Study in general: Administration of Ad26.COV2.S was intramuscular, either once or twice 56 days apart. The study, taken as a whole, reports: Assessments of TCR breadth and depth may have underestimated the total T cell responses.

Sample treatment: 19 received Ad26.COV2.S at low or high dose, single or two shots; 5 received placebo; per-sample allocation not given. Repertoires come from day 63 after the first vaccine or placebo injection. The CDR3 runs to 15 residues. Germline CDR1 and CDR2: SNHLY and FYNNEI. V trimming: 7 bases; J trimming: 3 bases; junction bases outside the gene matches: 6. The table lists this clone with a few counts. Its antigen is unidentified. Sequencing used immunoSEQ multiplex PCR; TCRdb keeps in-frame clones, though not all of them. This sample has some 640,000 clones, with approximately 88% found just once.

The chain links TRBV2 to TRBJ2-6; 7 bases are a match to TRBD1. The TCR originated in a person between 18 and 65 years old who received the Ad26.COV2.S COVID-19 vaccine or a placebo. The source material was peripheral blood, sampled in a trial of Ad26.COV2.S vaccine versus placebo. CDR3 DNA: TGTGCCAGCACCCCCGACAGGGTTGGGGCCAACGTCCTGACTTTC. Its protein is CASTPDRVGANVLTF.